This T cell receptor beta chain appears in the sequencing data of a study of cytomegalovirus exposure and HLA in healthy donors (dated by TCRdb to about 2017). About the study as a whole: According to an earlier analysis of a few hundred of the donors, 150 million to 200 million T cells yielded some 110 million unique TCR beta sequences and about 280 Gb of sequence data. An early release that covered around 590 HLA-typed donors contained 250 to 350 gigabases of sequencing data and approximately 85 million unique TCR sequences. Among the approximately 400 genotyped donors, 81% belonged to the genetic ancestry cluster associated with self-reported Caucasian donors. The study aimed to test whether signatures of past pathogen exposure could be identified by cataloging public T cell receptors. The T cell repertoires of around 730 subjects were profiled by immunosequencing and related to cytomegalovirus serostatus. Besides the first cohort of under 700 subjects, a separate validation cohort made up of about 120 different subjects was used. The study combined high-throughput TCR immunosequencing, statistical association of individual TCRs with disease status, and machine learning to predict cytomegalovirus infection status. A later analysis re-examined previously published TCR beta repertoires from over 500 donors and added high-resolution HLA genotyping to investigate patterns of TCR occurrence. The later analysis used no new phenotypic data to find candidate immune exposures, relying instead on TCR beta sequences and their occurrence across donors. An earlier analysis of roughly 600 of the donors used high-throughput TCR beta sequencing to judge whether each TCR beta V gene segment behaved as functional or pseudogenic. Donor age, sex, ethnicity and CMV serostatus were compiled alongside the repertoire data. Genome-wide SNP genotypes for about 65% of the 666 donors were used in a later genetic analysis, which treated that subset as a discovery cohort. Every repertoire in the discovery cohort had been generated on one and the same sequencing platform. HLA typing included class I and class II loci at four-digit resolution. Typing coverage differed by locus: A, B, C, DRB1 and DQB1 were typed in roughly 629-640 donors, DQA1 in about 500, DPA1 in 600 to 610, and DPB1 in just under 490. Because of strong linkage in the cohort, four to six DR-DQ haplotypes were treated as single units for association and clustering. Across 398 genotyped donors of the cohort, an average of about 200,000 unique TCR beta nucleotide sequences per donor were sequenced, and approximately 17% of those sequences were non-productive. The research as a whole found: Only TCR beta chains were sequenced in this cohort, and the absence of alpha or paired-chain data limited detectable features. Assigning TCR associations to individual alleles was difficult when HLA alleles, especially DR and DQ, strongly co-occurred. Because HLA typing was unavailable for some donors at each locus, only the typed subset was used in association tests. According to a later analysis, parvovirus B19, influenza, CMV and Epstein-Barr virus appeared linked to several top co-occurrence clusters. V-gene and J-gene trimming of TCR beta chains was associated with a missense DCLRE1C variant in a later genetic analysis, and the association was replicated in an independent cohort. Roughly uniform sequencing depth across donors was assumed in presence/absence analyses, although this assumption may not hold. A later genetic analysis reported fewer N-insertions in productive TCRs among donors in an Asian-associated ancestry cluster than the roughly 720-donor mean. A later analysis found that most CMV-associated TCR beta chains appeared HLA-restricted, with HLA associations seemingly driven largely by CMV exposure. A total of roughly 160 TCR beta chains were listed by the study as associated with cytomegalovirus. Approximately 16 rarely observed V segments, including chromosome 9 orphons, were excluded from the earlier analysis of some 590 of the donors because counts were too low. A later analysis found that TCR association rates varied across HLA loci, with DRB1 alleles showing the most associated TCRs and HLA-C alleles the fewest. At a false discovery rate of 0.05, a later analysis linked 16,000 or so TCR beta sequences to specific HLA alleles. The authors suggested that the approach could potentially be extended to other disease states and immunological phenotypes. Linkage disequilibrium might explain the correlated functional status among segregating V segments, but an unknown experimental factor could not be ruled out. A cluster of highly shared sequence variants was judged likely to represent a technical artifact of the sequencing pipeline. In vitro tests confirmed that three of the cytomegalovirus-associated TCR beta chains recognize cytomegalovirus antigens. Cytomegalovirus status was reported to be diagnosed by the classifier with high specificity and sensitivity in both the original and validation cohorts. In an earlier analysis of roughly 560 of the donors, most TCR beta V segments were observed in productive rearrangements about 90% or about 30% of the time, broadly matching IMGT annotations. Most TCR sequences were seen in very few donors, while some public TCRs were found in many individuals. Some IMGT-functional V segments, including TRBV6-2 and TRBV6-3, could not be told apart with the 87-base-pair reads, so those segments were excluded. Immune exposure information for the cohort was limited to CMV serostatus. A later analysis found that HLA-associated TCR beta chains were more clonally expanded and had lower generation probabilities than equally common non-associated chains. A further reported finding was that TCR beta sequences accurately predicted the HLA-A and HLA-B alleles for most subjects in the first cohort.

The cohort consisted of 670 or so healthy bone marrow donors. All cohort members were sampled while nominally healthy, although unrecorded immune exposures were likely present. The donor was CMV seropositive and was included in the group of 250 to 300 seropositive cohort members. A peripheral blood sample was collected from each donor, and TCR beta sequencing was performed on peripheral blood mononuclear cells. Genomic DNA extraction from the blood cell samples was performed with the Qiagen DNeasy Blood Extraction Kit. Receptors were amplified or captured by the immunoSEQ multiplex PCR assay. The multiplex PCR relied on a mix of 60 forward primers for TCR Vbeta segments and 13 reverse primers for TCR Jbeta segments. A multiplex PCR assay on genomic DNA amplified the CDR3 region of rearranged TCR beta genes. Amplified TCR beta libraries were sequenced as 87-base-pair reads on the Illumina HiSeq System. Turning to the authors' computational methods: A later analysis tallied about 77 million unique TCR beta chains across the 666 repertoires, and about 12 million of those chains were shared by two or more donors. Raw reads were error-corrected and collapsed into unique sequences with a nearest-neighbor algorithm that merged closely related sequences to remove PCR and sequencing errors. Alignment of CDR3 sequences to IMGT reference sequences was used to assign V, D and J gene segments. For a sequence to be retained, a match of at least six nucleotides to both a V gene segment and a J gene segment was required. Rearrangements were classified as productive when the CDR3 lacked stop codons and remained in frame with V and J, and all other rearrangements were classified as non-productive. CDR3 was defined according to IMGT convention as the region running from the second conserved V-encoded cysteine to the conserved J-encoded phenylalanine. The earlier analysis of 500 to 750 of the donors excluded any sequence lacking an unambiguous match to a single V gene segment. An earlier analysis of some 500 of the donors classified V segments as functional when productive rearrangements were above 56.7% and as segregating when the standard deviation between donors was above 5%. To diagnose cytomegalovirus status from the catalog of TCR beta chain sequences, a statistical classification framework was built. V and J gene assignment, in a later analysis, came from comparing TCR nucleotide sequences with IMGT/GENE-DB human TR gene sequences. Using the TCRdist pipeline, a later analysis assigned CDR3 sequences along with most-parsimonious VDJ recombination scenarios. A later analysis defined each TCR beta chain by its CDR3 amino acid sequence plus V-gene family, and excluded reads lacking a unique V-gene family. As a way to deal with suspected cross-contamination and a sequencing artifact, a later analysis dropped nearly 600 nucleotide sequences that were highly shared and had low generation probability. A later analysis calculated a clonal expansion index for each public chain from normalized within-repertoire ranks of inferred template counts. A later analysis computed generation probabilities with a VDJ recombination model fitted to out-of-frame rearrangements, and checked the results against IGoR. In a later analysis, TCR-TCR, TCR-HLA and TCR-CMV co-occurrence was scored with hypergeometric tests, and a repertoire-size bias correction was applied to TCR pairs. A later analysis estimated false discovery rates by permuting HLA or CMV assignments 20 times. In a later analysis, co-occurring TCRs were grouped using DBSCAN, and TCRdist sequence similarity was added for clustering within HLA-allele-positive subsets. For co-occurrence clustering, repertoires with fewer than 30,000 or more than 120,000 public chains were excluded, along with roughly 5 repertoires with anomalous nucleotide sharing. Not all clones reach the TCRdb copy of this immuneACCESS table, which keeps in-frame sequences only. Checked studies attribute under half of the gap to unresolved V genes and leave the rest unexplained. V and J calls and clone size follow that table, whereas D and trimming were derived from the DNA. The sample includes around 130,000 clones, with about 73% observed a single time. The top ten clones comprise around 2.1% of the sample.

A note on this clone: Its target antigen remains unknown. No base quality values were provided; no much bigger clone lies one nucleotide off.

V sheds 2 bases and J sheds 1 base, leaving 6 bases between their ends. Its CDR3 holds 13 amino acids, cysteine through phenylalanine. Just CDR3 DNA is preserved here, 39 bases in frame from base 1. Looking up the germline V gene (reference sequence) yields CDR1 SEHNR and CDR2 FQNEAQ. Material for sequencing was PBMCs. This sequence originates from a woman between 35 and 50 years old in good health and CMV-seropositive. The chain joins TRBV7-9 to TRBJ2-7; the D gene is possibly TRBD1, with 5 bases matching. The nucleotide sequence reads as follows: TGTGCCAGCAGCTTATCAGGGTCCTACGAGCAGTACTTC. Its protein reads: CASSLSGSYEQYF.